These 9 T cell receptor beta chains were all obtained from the same sample, sequenced in a study of blood T cell repertoires in COVID-19 (dated by TCRdb to the early 2020s). Libraries were prepared through the immunoSEQ multiplex PCR assay. TCRdb took over this immuneACCESS table, retaining in-frame rearrangements with V and J assigned. Such tables are incomplete; in checked studies, under half of the missing clones stem from an unresolved V gene, and the remainder is unexplained. Present in this sample are about 220,000 clones, around 82% of which were seen just once. The ten most abundant clones make up 2% to 2.5% of the sample. Sequenced sample: peripheral blood. The source is a woman aged 55-70 years with acute or convalescent COVID-19.

The chain recombines TRBV5-4 with TRBJ1-2; 7 bases are a match to TRBD1. Germline V gene sequence: CDR1 SGHNT, CDR2 YYREEE (reference sequence). V was pared by 4 bases and J by 0 bases, with 3 bases of the junction left unmatched. The CDR3 consists of 14 residues. The CDR3 here is CASSNRGANYGYTF. CDR3 coding DNA: TGTGCCAGCAGCAACAGGGGAGCTAACTATGGCTACACCTTC.

This clone was seen only a few times. V is TRBV19 and J is TRBJ2-5, with 9 bases identical to TRBD1. This CDR3 contains 15 residues. V lost 5 bases to trimming and J lost 5 bases; unmatched junction nucleotides: 9. In germline, CDR1 is LNHDA, CDR2 SQIVND (reference sequence). The CDR3 here is CASSQITGGYETQYF. The DNA for the CDR3 is TGTGCCAGTAGTCAGATTACAGGGGGCTATGAGACCCAGTACTTC.

The genes are TRBV12-3 or TRBV12-4 and TRBJ1-1, with D possibly TRBD1 on 5 matching bases. The CDR3 is made up of 13 amino acids. The germline V and J ends were trimmed by 8 bases and 2 bases, with 12 bases remaining between them. The CDR3 DNA follows: TGTGCCAGCCGGATAGGGGATAACACTGAAGCTTTCTTT. Translation: CASRIGDNTEAFF.

The DNA for the CDR3 is TGTGCCAGTAGTAAAAGCGGACTCACACAAGAGACCCAGTACTTC. This codes for CASSKSGLTQETQYF. This chain connects TRBV19 to TRBJ2-5, with D perhaps TRBD2 (5 bases). Trimming took off 4 bases at V and 2 bases at J, with 14 bases between the two ends. This CDR3 comprises 15 residues. The germline V gene has CDR1 LNHDA and CDR2 SQIVND (reference sequence). The entire variable domain, with the rest obtained from reference TRBV19 and TRBJ2-5, is as follows: DGGITQSPKYLFRKEGQNVTLSCEQNLNHDAMYWYRQDPGQGLRLIYYSQIVNDFQKGDIAEGYSVSREKKESFPLTVTSAQKNPTAFYLCASSKSGLTQETQYFGPGTRLLVL.

V usage is TRBV6-1 and J usage is TRBJ2-1; the match to TRBD2 covers 12 bases. With 3 bases clipped from V and 14 bases from J, the junction kept 17 bases outside the gene matches. Germline CDR1 reads MNHNS; CDR2 reads SASEGT. This CDR3 contains 17 residues. The CDR3: CASSEGILAGGAPWKFF. DNA of the CDR3: TGTGCCAGCAGTGAGGGGATACTAGCGGGGGGAGCCCCTTGGAAGTTCTTC.

V gene TRBV4-2 combines with J gene TRBJ2-3; TRBD2 aligns across 10 bases. This CDR3 has 17 residues. The germline gives CDR1 LGHNA, CDR2 YNFKEQ. V trimming: 1 base; J trimming: 0 bases; junction bases outside the gene matches: 4. The CDR3 is CASSQGSSGSSTDTQYF. CDR3 coding DNA: TGTGCCAGCAGCCAAGGGTCTAGCGGGAGTAGCACAGATACGCAGTATTTT.

This clone was seen only a few times. This CDR3 is CASMAQISNQPQHF. DNA of the CDR3: TGTGCCAGCATGGCACAGATTAGCAATCAGCCCCAGCATTTT. The V and J genes are TRBV28 and TRBJ1-5; no clear D. The CDR3 is 14 residues long. V lost 7 bases and J 0 bases, leaving 10 bases between the germline ends. CDR1 and CDR2 from the germline V gene are MDHEN and SYDVKM. The full variable domain, its missing parts supplied by reference TRBV28 and TRBJ1-5, is DVKVTQSSRYLVKRTGEKVFLECVQDMDHENMFWYRQDPGLGLRLIYFSYDVKMKEKGDIPEGYSVSREKKERFSLILESASTNQTSMYLCASMAQISNQPQHFGDGTRLSIL.

The chain links TRBV27 to TRBJ2-7, with TRBD1 identical over 8 bases. V was pared by 5 bases and J by 3 bases, with 3 bases of the junction left unmatched. There are 13 residues in the CDR3. Germline loops: CDR1 MNHEY, CDR2 SMNVEV (reference sequence). CDR3 residues: CASSKDRGYEQYF. CDR3 nucleotide sequence: TGTGCCAGCAGTAAAGACAGGGGCTACGAGCAGTACTTC.

The rearrangement uses TRBV12-3 or TRBV12-4 and TRBJ1-5; maybe TRBD1 (5 bases). The CDR3 runs 12 residues. V dropped 6 bases and J dropped 7 bases, with 10 bases sitting between them. The CDR3 reads CASRRGGQPQHF. CDR3 nucleotides: TGTGCCAGCAGAAGGGGTGGACAGCCCCAGCATTTT.